The next 5 T cell receptor beta chains were all read from a single sample in a study of CD8 T cells in ankylosing spondylitis. TCRdb analysed the 5' RACE reads with MiXCR anew, one entry per CDR3 protein. Seen here are around 150,000 distinct CDR3 sequences, 11% observed once, and the top ten hold about 4%. Sequenced input: blood, either unsorted or a sorted T cell fraction (not recorded which). The receptors stem from a female donor with ankylosing spondylitis or in good health (not recorded which).

This clonotype was seen many times. This chain joins TRBV20-1 and TRBJ2-7; 12 bases line up with TRBD2. The CDR3 loop spans 15 amino acids. Germline trimming cut 2 bases from V and 4 bases from J; bases unmatched to any gene: 6. CDR1 is DFQATT, CDR2 SNEGSKA, per germline (reference sequence). The CDR3 DNA sequence: TGCAGTGCTAGACCTCCGACTAGCGGGAGTTACGAGCAGTACTTC. Protein sequence: CSARPPTSGSYEQYF.

This clonotype was detected ten times or more. The CDR3 sequence is CASTEAGGGYTF. The CDR3 DNA reads TGTGCCAGCACCGAGGCAGGCGGAGGCTACACCTTC. The chain recombines TRBV12-3 or TRBV12-4 with TRBJ1-2, with D unclear. The CDR3 loop spans 12 amino acids. Trimming stripped 7 bases from V and 8 bases from J, with 14 bases between.

In its sample, this clonotype was seen many times. The V gene is TRBV5-1, the J gene TRBJ1-1; 8 nucleotides line up with TRBD1. Germline lookup yields CDR1 SGHRS and CDR2 YFSETQ. V shed 5 bases, J shed 5 bases, and the junction held 11 bases outside the gene matches. The CDR3 is 15 amino acids. In nucleotides, the CDR3 is TGCGCCAGCAGACCGAATAATAACAGGGGGACTGAAGCTTTCTTT. Translating it yields CASRPNNNRGTEAFF.

This clonotype has ten or more counts. This sequence joins TRBV10-3 and TRBJ2-6, with TRBD1 as a possible D gene (6 bases). Germline CDR1 and CDR2: ENHRY and SYGVKD. The CDR3 extends over 15 amino acids. V was pared by 10 bases and J by 2 bases, with 15 bases between. CDR3 amino acids: CATQGWLTGANVLTF. The CDR3, as DNA: TGTGCCACACAGGGTTGGCTTACTGGGGCCAACGTCCTGACTTTC.

This clonotype was observed many times. The J gene is TRBJ2-1, the V gene TRBV20-1; 10 bases are a match to TRBD2. This CDR3 spans 18 amino acids. With 1 base clipped from V and 7 bases from J, the junction kept 16 bases outside the gene matches. Germline values: CDR1 DFQATT, CDR2 SNEGSKA (reference sequence). The CDR3 DNA is TGCAGTGCTAGAGCTCCCCGAGCTAGCGGGAGAATTTTAAATGAGCAGTTCTTC. Amino acid sequence: CSARAPRASGRILNEQFF.